Below, 26 T cell receptor beta chains from the same sample are listed, as sequenced in a study of blood T cell dynamics during melanoma immunotherapy. Time point noted: week 3, after first cycle of checkpoint inhibitor. The assay was immunoSEQ multiplex PCR, and TCRdb's table has in-frame clones only and misses some. This table has more than 9,000 clones, over 80% appearing once. Sequenced here: blood, sampled from a patient treated with checkpoint blockade. The receptors were sampled from a human donor with melanoma.

The chain employs TRBV6-5 and TRBJ1-3; a possible D gene is TRBD1 (6 bases). Germline-derived CDR1 and CDR2 are MNHEY and SVGAGI. The V gene lost 7 bases and the J gene lost 1 base, with 11 bases spanning the gap. The CDR3 runs to 14 residues. The CDR3 sequence: CASTQTGSGNTIYF. CDR3 nucleotides: TGTGCCAGCACCCAGACAGGTTCTGGAAACACCATATATTTT.

The chain has TRBV7-9 and TRBJ2-4; D is unclear. Per germline, CDR1 SEHNR and CDR2 FQNEAQ (reference sequence). The CDR3 runs 12 residues. V was pared by 2 bases and J by 9 bases, with 8 bases between. This CDR3 reads CASSLSGGIQYF. CDR3 coding DNA: TGTGCCAGCAGCTTATCGGGCGGCATTCAGTACTTC.

This clone appeared a single time. The chain has TRBV4-2 and TRBJ2-3; tentatively, D is TRBD2 (6 bases). Germline V CDR1 and CDR2: LGHNA, YNFKEQ. This CDR3 has 13 amino acids. Trimming shortened V by 4 bases and J by 6 bases, and 11 bases separated the two germline ends. The CDR3 nucleotides are TGTGCCAGCAGCCCGACTAGTTTCGATACGCAGTATTTT. Its translation: CASSPTSFDTQYF.

This clone was seen a few times. The CDR3 DNA reads TGTGCCAGCAGCTTAGGTCCATTAAATGAGCAGTTCTTC. Residues: CASSLGPLNEQFF. The chain carries TRBV11-3 and TRBJ2-1; D uncertain. The CDR3 length is 13 residues. Trimming removed 1 base at V and 7 bases at J, with 8 bases between. Germline-derived CDR1 and CDR2 are SGHNT and YENEEA.

The chain joins TRBV6-6 to TRBJ2-1; D is uncertain. Germline lookup yields CDR1 MNHNY and CDR2 SVGAGI (reference sequence). This CDR3 has 15 amino acids. V lost 0 bases and J 0 bases, leaving 6 bases between the germline ends. CDR3 bases: TGTGCCAGCAGTTACTCTGATCTCTCCTACAATGAGCAGTTCTTC. Protein sequence: CASSYSDLSYNEQFF.

The V call is TRBV7-2, the J call TRBJ2-7; D gene ambiguous. The CDR3 spans 13 residues. CDR1 SGHTA and CDR2 FQGNSA come from the germline V gene. V shed 5 bases and J shed 4 bases, with 12 bases lying between them. CDR3 residues: CASSRNPGYEQYV. As DNA, the CDR3 is TGTGCCAGCAGCCGAAACCCAGGTTACGAGCAGTACGTC.

This chain joins TRBV5-1 and TRBJ2-1; possibly TRBD1 for D (6 bases). Trimming removed 5 bases at V and 9 bases at J, with 18 bases between. The CDR3 is 14 amino acids. Germline-derived CDR1 and CDR2 are SGHRS and YFSETQ. The CDR3 sequence: CASSAGTKGGEQFF. For the CDR3, the DNA is TGCGCCAGCAGTGCCGGGACAAAGGGCGGTGAGCAGTTCTTC.

The V gene is TRBV5-6, the J gene TRBJ1-6; 7 nucleotides line up with TRBD1. Germline assignment: CDR1 SGHDT and CDR2 YYEEEE. This CDR3 contains 15 residues. The V gene end was trimmed by 6 bases and the J gene end by 7 bases; junction bases not matched to a gene: 10. The CDR3 DNA is TGTGCCAGCACCCGCCGACAGGGCGTCAATTCACCCCTCCACTTT. Translating it yields CASTRRQGVNSPLHF. Combining the CDR3 with reference TRBV5-6 and TRBJ1-6 gives the whole variable domain DAGVTQSPTHLIKTRGQQVTLRCSPKSGHDTVSWYQQALGQGPQFIFQYYEEEERQRGNFPDRFSGHQFPNYSSELNVNALLLGDSALYLCASTRRQGVNSPLHFGNGTRLTVT.

Points on this clone: It is likely a read error, because the conserved phenylalanine at the end of the CDR3 is missing. The chain joins TRBV4-3 to TRBJ1-2; D is perhaps TRBD1 (6 bases). The CDR3 has 14 residues. Trimming stripped 2 bases from V and 3 bases from J, with 10 bases between. Germline lookup yields CDR1 LGHNA and CDR2 YSLEER. Here the CDR3 reads CASSQTGWDYGYTS. The DNA of the CDR3 is TGCGCCAGCAGCCAAACAGGGTGGGACTATGGCTACACCTCC.

The chain employs TRBV11-2 and TRBJ2-7; maybe TRBD2 (5 bases). The length of the CDR3 is 14 residues. CDR1 is SGHAT, CDR2 FQNNGV, per germline. V was clipped by 0 bases and J by 3 bases, with 9 bases between them. The CDR3 DNA follows: TGTGCCAGCAGCTTAGATTATGGGAGCTACGAGCAGTACTTC. It is translated as CASSLDYGSYEQYF.

V usage is TRBV5-6 and J usage is TRBJ2-6, with a weak D call TRBD2 (6 bases). CDR1 and CDR2 (germline): SGHDT, YYEEEE. Trimming removed 6 bases from V and 0 bases from J, with 10 bases in between. The CDR3 contains 15 residues. CDR3 amino acids: CASTDGGSGANVLTF. CDR3 DNA sequence: TGTGCCAGCACCGACGGGGGCTCTGGGGCCAACGTCCTGACTTTC.

The chain carries TRBV5-1 and TRBJ2-3, with a weak D call TRBD2 (6 bases). Germline values: CDR1 SGHRS, CDR2 YFSETQ. V lost 4 bases to trimming and J lost 3 bases, with 18 bases between them. CDR3 size: 16 residues. CDR3 amino acids: CASSPFQGLKTDTQYF. Written as DNA, the CDR3 is TGCGCCAGCAGCCCCTTCCAGGGACTTAAGACAGATACGCAGTATTTT.

The chain employs TRBV29-1 and TRBJ2-3, with D perhaps given as TRBD1 or TRBD2 (5 bases each). V shed 7 bases and J shed 0 bases, with 8 bases lying between them. This CDR3 is built from 12 residues. Germline CDR1 is SQVTM and CDR2 is ANQGSEA. Written as DNA, the CDR3 is TGCAGCGGAAGGGACAGCACAGATACGCAGTATTTT. It codes for CSGRDSTDTQYF.

The rearrangement uses TRBV15 and TRBJ2-3, with 8 nucleotides matching TRBD2. This CDR3 contains 14 residues. CDR1 LNHNV and CDR2 YYDKDF come from the germline V gene (reference sequence). V gave up 1 base and J gave up 6 bases; unmatched junction bases: 3. CDR3 residues: CATSRVRGGDTQYF. Here the CDR3 DNA reads TGTGCCACCAGCAGAGTTCGCGGGGGGGATACGCAGTATTTT.

The rearrangement uses TRBV28 and TRBJ1-5; TRBD1 agrees at 7 bases. CDR3 length: 15 amino acids. Trimming at V came to 6 bases and at J to 4 bases, leaving 9 bases not matched to a gene. Germline CDR1 reads MDHEN; CDR2 reads SYDVKM. The CDR3 loop reads CASRPDRVKNQPQHF. The DNA of the CDR3 is TGTGCCAGCAGACCTGACAGGGTTAAAAATCAGCCCCAGCATTTT.

The rearrangement joins TRBV5-5 to TRBJ2-3; D gene ambiguous. With 0 bases removed from V and 2 bases from J, the gap between germline ends came to 4 bases. The CDR3 sequence is 13 residues long. Germline CDR1 is SGHKS and CDR2 is YYEKEE (reference sequence). The CDR3 bases are TGTGCCAGCAGCTTGGCCTTCACAGATACGCAGTATTTT. Translation gives CASSLAFTDTQYF.

This clone was counted once. The V call is TRBV9, the J call TRBJ2-1; 7 nucleotides match TRBD1. The germline V gene encodes CDR1 SGDLS and CDR2 YYNGEE. This CDR3 spans 14 amino acids. J lost 9 bases, V lost 4 bases, and 10 bases had no gene match. The CDR3 loop reads CASSLEQGGTEQFF. The CDR3 DNA follows: TGTGCCAGCAGCCTAGAACAAGGGGGCACTGAGCAGTTCTTC.

This sequence joins TRBV6-5 and TRBJ1-1; D not certain. V gave up 6 bases and J gave up 0 bases, with 8 bases separating them. The germline CDR1 and CDR2 sequences are MNHEY and SVGAGI. The CDR3 spans 13 residues. The chain's CDR3 is CASRSELNTEAFF. The CDR3 DNA is TGTGCCAGCAGGTCAGAGCTGAACACTGAAGCTTTCTTT.

As for this clone: Compared with germline, one end of the junction differs, possibly owing to a read error. The rearrangement uses TRBV7-9 and TRBJ2-1; 7 bases match TRBD2. This CDR3 spans 12 amino acids. Per the germline V gene, CDR1 is SEHNR and CDR2 is FQNEAQ (reference sequence). CDR3 in DNA: TGTGCCAGCAGCCTAGCGGATAATGAGCAGTTCTTC. This codes for CASSLADNEQFF. Full variable domain (missing parts from reference TRBV7-9 and TRBJ2-1): DTGVSQNPRHKITKRGQNVTFRCDPISEHNRLYWYRQTLGQGPEFLTYFQNEAQLEKSRLLSDRFSAERPKGSFSTLEIQRTEQGDSAMYLCASSLADNEQFFGPGTRLTVL.

This sequence joins TRBV6-6 and TRBJ2-2; D gene uncertain. The ends were cut back, 4 bases at V and 5 bases at J, with 8 bases in the middle. Germline V gene lookup returns CDR1 MNHNY and CDR2 SVGAGI (reference sequence). This CDR3 contains 13 residues. In DNA form, the CDR3 reads TGTGCCAGCAGTTTTGGGGAAACCGGGGAGCTGTTTTTT. Translating it yields CASSFGETGELFF.

The chain combines TRBV7-2 with TRBJ1-1; D may be TRBD1 (5 bases). CDR3 length: 13 residues. Germline CDR1 and CDR2: SGHTA and FQGNSA. V lost 1 base and J 10 bases, leaving 13 bases between the germline ends. CDR3 protein: CASSLDGSGRAFF. CDR3 coding DNA: TGTGCCAGCAGCTTAGATGGGTCAGGGAGAGCTTTCTTT.

V is TRBV5-4 and J is TRBJ1-1; the D gene is possibly TRBD1 (6 bases). The V end was cut by 2 bases, the J end by 1 base, with 12 bases between. There are 15 residues in the CDR3. CDR1 is SGHNT and CDR2 is YYREEE in the germline V gene (reference sequence). The CDR3 reads CASSLKDRTNTEAFF. The CDR3, as DNA: TGTGCCAGCAGCTTAAAGGACAGAACGAACACTGAAGCTTTCTTT. The full variable domain, rest sourced from reference TRBV5-4 and TRBJ1-1, is ETGVTQSPTHLIKTRGQQVTLRCSSQSGHNTVSWYQQALGQGPQFIFQYYREEENGRGNFPPRFSGLQFPNYSSELNVNALELDDSALYLCASSLKDRTNTEAFFGQGTRLTVV.

In this sample, this clone turned up once. This sequence joins TRBV6-6 and TRBJ1-6; the D gene is possibly TRBD1 (5 bases). The germline V gene has CDR1 MNHNY and CDR2 SVGAGI (reference sequence). The CDR3 sequence is 15 residues long. V lost 0 bases, J lost 5 bases, and 8 bases lay in between. Here the CDR3 reads CASSYSPGNNSPLHF. CDR3 coding DNA: TGTGCCAGCAGTTACTCACCAGGGAATAATTCACCCCTCCACTTT.

CDR3: CASSAGPGQGYGYTF. Written as DNA, the CDR3 is TGTGCCAGCAGCGCCGGCCCGGGACAGGGATATGGCTACACCTTC. The chain employs TRBV9 and TRBJ1-2; TRBD1 aligns across 9 bases. Germline CDR1 and CDR2: SGDLS and YYNGEE. This CDR3 contains 15 residues. Losses at the gene ends were 3 bases for V and 5 bases for J; bases not matched to a gene: 8.

The J gene is TRBJ1-3, the V gene TRBV5-1; D not certain. Germline CDR1 SGHRS, CDR2 YFSETQ. The CDR3 totals 16 residues. V shed 0 bases and J shed 2 bases, with 12 bases lying between them. The DNA of the CDR3 is TGCGCCAGCAGCTTGGCCGGTACAGATACTGGAAACACCATATATTTT. This sequence encodes CASSLAGTDTGNTIYF. Complete variable domain (other parts from reference TRBV5-1 and TRBJ1-3): KAGVTQTPRYLIKTRGQQVTLSCSPISGHRSVSWYQQTPGQGLQFLFEYFSETQRNKGNFPGRFSGRQFSNSRSEMNVSTLELGDSALYLCASSLAGTDTGNTIYFGEGSWLTVV.

The chain uses TRBV9 and TRBJ2-4; 10 nucleotides line up with TRBD1. CDR1 SGDLS and CDR2 YYNGEE come from the germline V gene. CDR3 length: 15 amino acids. J gave up 7 bases and V 2 bases, and 6 bases lay outside the gene matches. In DNA form, the CDR3 reads TGTGCCAGCAGCGTTACTGGGACAGGGGTCAACATTCAGTACTTC. Its protein is CASSVTGTGVNIQYF.